The 13 T cell receptor beta chains given below trace back to one sample, sequenced in a study of brain T cells in children with intractable seizures. Method: immunoSEQ multiplex PCR; TCRdb's copy keeps in-frame clones and lacks some. The sample yields 7,500 to 9,000 clones, less than 70% seen once. Only cases whose brain tissue showed the highest T cell transcript signatures were sequenced. Sequenced here: resected brain tissue, sampled at surgery. Source of these receptors: a girl aged 2-10 years with tuberous sclerosis and intractable seizures.

Regarding this clone: The sample contains more than one DNA sequence encoding this CDR3. The rearrangement uses TRBV10-2 and TRBJ2-5; the D is unclear. CDR3 length equals 14 residues. With 0 bases removed from V and 1 base from J, the gap between germline ends came to 6 bases. The germline CDR1 and CDR2 sequences are WSHSY and SAAADI. The CDR3 spells CASSESGSQETQYF. The CDR3 DNA reads as TGCGCCAGCAGTGAGTCCGGCAGCCAAGAGACCCAGTACTTC.

The V call is TRBV6-4, the J call TRBJ2-3, with 9 bases identical to TRBD2. There are 16 residues in the CDR3. Germline V lookup: CDR1 MRHNA, CDR2 SNTAGT. V trimming: 6 bases; J trimming: 2 bases; junction bases outside the gene matches: 9. This CDR3 is CASSFKAGGLTDTQYF. CDR3 DNA: TGTGCCAGCAGCTTTAAAGCGGGGGGACTCACAGATACGCAGTATTTT.

CDR3 bases: TGCGCCAGCAGCTTGAGGGGGACAGCTCAAGAGACCCAGTACTTC. This sequence encodes CASSLRGTAQETQYF. The gene calls are TRBV5-1 and TRBJ2-5; TRBD1 aligns across 7 bases. The trim removed 1 base at V and 2 bases at J, leaving 5 bases unmatched. The CDR3 contains 15 residues. Per the germline V gene, CDR1 is SGHRS and CDR2 is YFSETQ.

The chain combines TRBV11-3 with TRBJ2-5; the match to TRBD1 covers 8 bases. Per the germline V gene, CDR1 is SGHNT and CDR2 is YENEEA. V was pared by 5 bases and J by 5 bases, with 4 bases of the junction left unmatched. CDR3 size: 13 residues. The CDR3 region is CASSLRGLETQYF. CDR3 nucleotides: TGTGCCAGCAGCCTCAGGGGGCTGGAGACCCAGTACTTC.

The genes are TRBV5-1 and TRBJ1-3; 7 nucleotides agree with TRBD1. The CDR3 spans 14 residues. The V segment lost 4 bases and the J segment 4 bases; nucleotides outside the gene matches: 5. Germline CDR1 is SGHRS and CDR2 is YFSETQ. CDR3 sequence: CASSLGTVGNTIYF. The CDR3 DNA reads TGCGCCAGCAGCCTCGGGACAGTAGGAAACACCATATATTTT.

The chain recombines TRBV19 with TRBJ1-5; D perhaps matches TRBD1 (5 bases). Trimming cost V 5 bases and J 1 base, with 6 bases left between them. The CDR3 length is 13 residues. CDR1 is LNHDA and CDR2 is SQIVND in the germline V gene (reference sequence). The CDR3 here is CASSEGSNQPQHF. In nucleotides, the CDR3 is TGTGCCAGTAGTGAGGGGAGCAATCAGCCCCAGCATTTT.

The chain recombines TRBV5-4 with TRBJ2-1, with D uncertain. There are 13 residues in the CDR3. Germline CDR1 SGHNT, CDR2 YYREEE (reference sequence). Trimming cost V 0 bases and J 7 bases, with 8 bases left between them. CDR3 coding DNA: TGTGCCAGCAGCTTGGACGGTGGTAATGAGCAGTTCTTC. Its protein product is CASSLDGGNEQFF.

The chain carries TRBV3-1 (or the pseudogene TRBV3-2) and TRBJ2-5, with 11 bases identical to TRBD2. The germline V gene has CDR1 LGHDT and CDR2 YNNKEL (reference sequence). Losses at the gene ends were 2 bases for V and 3 bases for J; bases not matched to a gene: 2. The CDR3 extends over 15 amino acids. This chain's CDR3 is CASSQLAGGEETQYF. CDR3 coding DNA: TGTGCCAGCAGCCAATTAGCGGGGGGGGAAGAGACCCAGTACTTC.

The V and J genes are TRBV27 and TRBJ2-1; unclear D gene. This CDR3 comprises 17 residues. Germline CDR1 is MNHEY and CDR2 is SMNVEV (reference sequence). Deletions cut 6 bases from V and 6 bases from J, with 24 bases between. CDR3 bases: TGTGCCAGCAGGCAAGACCTTTCGGGTAGAGCTGGCAATGAGCAGTTCTTC. It specifies CASRQDLSGRAGNEQFF.

The CDR3 nucleotides read TGTGCCAGCAGCTCGCGACCATGGACGGGTTACGAGCAGTACTTC. This codes for CASSSRPWTGYEQYF. This chain joins TRBV11-2 and TRBJ2-7; D remains unclear. In germline, CDR1 is SGHAT, CDR2 FQNNGV. The CDR3 is made up of 15 amino acids. V dropped 4 bases and J dropped 4 bases, with 17 bases sitting between them.

This clone has a handful of counts. The genes are TRBV9 and TRBJ1-2, with D tentatively TRBD1 (5 bases). The CDR3 is 15 residues long. Trimming took off 4 bases at V and 2 bases at J, with 15 bases between the two ends. Germline V CDR1 and CDR2: SGDLS, YYNGEE. CDR3: CASSPGLLLNYGYTF. The CDR3 coding sequence is TGTGCCAGCAGCCCGGGACTCCTCCTAAACTATGGCTACACCTTC.

V usage is TRBV5-1 and J usage is TRBJ2-3; 7 bases are shared with TRBD1. Germline-derived CDR1 and CDR2 are SGHRS and YFSETQ. CDR3 length: 14 amino acids. The V and J ends lost 4 bases and 1 base, in that order; junction bases with no gene match: 3. The CDR3 protein is CASSPGQRTDTQYF. CDR3 bases: TGCGCCAGCAGCCCGGGACAGCGCACAGATACGCAGTATTTT.

The V and J genes are TRBV7-2 and TRBJ2-7, with 7 bases identical to TRBD2. This CDR3 has 14 amino acids. Germline CDR1 is SGHTA and CDR2 is FQGNSA. V lost 3 bases to trimming and J lost 4 bases; unmatched junction nucleotides: 6. The chain's CDR3 is CASSLGGSPYEQYV. CDR3 sequence (DNA): TGTGCCAGCAGCTTGGGGGGGTCCCCTTACGAGCAGTACGTC.